Listed below are T cell receptor beta chains from one sample, sequenced in a study of shared clonotypes between healthy human individuals. The method was immunoSEQ multiplex PCR; TCRdb's version includes in-frame clones alone and lacks a portion of them. The top ten clones hold more than 1.5% of a sample with about 2.2 million clones, roughly 93% of them seen once. The sequenced sample consisted of naive CD8+ T cells from PBMCs. All receptors come from a man in his late teens or twenties in good health. Some clones in this sample may be carry-over from other donors' samples. Each CDR3 is given with its conserved first and last residue. A D gene is named only where the DNA matches it firmly. The size field is filled for only some rows; it gives once, few, many or a size class.

abundance,d_gene,j_gene,v_gene,CDR3aa,CDR3nt
.,.,TRBJ1-4,TRBV5-4,CASSLWENGDEKLFF,TGTGCCAGCAGCTTGTGGGAGAATGGGGATGAAAAACTGTTTTTT
.,.,TRBJ2-3,TRBV7-9,CASSLEGRGDRDTQYF,TGTGCCAGCAGCTTAGAAGGTCGGGGGGACAGAGATACGCAGTATTTT
.,.,TRBJ2-3,TRBV6-5,CASIGGRLNTQYF,TGTGCCAGCATCGGGGGCCGTCTTAATACGCAGTATTTT
.,TRBD2,TRBJ2-3,TRBV28,CASSLLLAGSGRSTDTQYF,TGTGCCAGCAGTTTATTGCTAGCGGGTTCAGGGAGAAGCACAGATACGCAGTATTTT
.,.,TRBJ1-3,TRBV11-3,CASSLRAGSGNTIYF,TGTGCCAGCAGCCTCCGGGCGGGCTCTGGAAACACCATATATTTT
.,.,TRBJ2-2,TRBV4-3,CASSFGGAVNTGELFF,TGCGCCAGCAGCTTCGGGGGCGCGGTGAACACCGGGGAGCTGTTTTTT
once,TRBD1,TRBJ2-7,TRBV28,CASSTTGHTYEQYF,TGTGCCAGCAGTACGACAGGGCATACCTACGAGCAGTACTTC
.,TRBD1,TRBJ2-7,TRBV4-1,CASSLLTGTGLYEQYF,TGCGCCAGCAGCCTTTTAACCGGGACAGGGCTTTACGAGCAGTACTTC
.,.,TRBJ2-1,TRBV27,CASSLRDGYNEQFF,TGTGCCAGCAGTTTAAGGGATGGGTACAATGAGCAGTTCTTC
few,.,TRBJ2-2,TRBV10-3,CAIMRGNTGELFF,TGTGCCATCATGCGGGGAAACACCGGGGAGCTGTTTTTT
once,TRBD2,TRBJ2-7,TRBV5-6,CASSLVAGVQEQYF,TGTGCCAGCAGCTTGGTAGCGGGAGTACAAGAGCAGTACTTC
.,.,TRBJ2-7,TRBV19,CASSIDNDILDEQYF,TGTGCCAGTAGTATAGATAACGACATCCTCGACGAGCAGTACTTC
.,.,TRBJ2-1,TRBV9,CASSVAGEDEQFF,TGTGCCAGCAGCGTTGCAGGGGAAGATGAGCAGTTCTTC
.,.,TRBJ2-7,TRBV29-1,CSVAGTYEQYF,TGCAGCGTTGCCGGAACCTACGAGCAGTACTTC
.,TRBD2,TRBJ2-5,TRBV7-9,CASSTGLAGDRETQYF,TGTGCCAGCAGCACGGGACTAGCGGGAGATCGGGAGACCCAGTACTTC
.,TRBD1,TRBJ2-7,TRBV13,CASRGQGTSYEQYF,TGTGCCAGCCGGGGACAGGGGACTTCCTACGAGCAGTACTTC
.,.,TRBJ2-3,TRBV4-3,CASSHPGRWGTAADTQYF,TGCGCCAGCAGCCACCCTGGTCGATGGGGGACTGCTGCAGATACGCAGTATTTT
.,.,TRBJ2-7,TRBV27,CASSMGSSYEQYF,TGTGCCAGCTCCATGGGAAGCTCCTACGAGCAGTACTTC
few,.,TRBJ2-3,TRBV27,CASTALDRTDTQYF,TGTGCCAGCACCGCCCTCGATCGCACAGATACGCAGTATTTT
.,.,TRBJ2-7,TRBV27,CASSSRGGGGIYEQYF,TGTGCCAGCAGTTCCCGAGGGGGAGGGGGGATTTACGAGCAGTACTTC
once,.,TRBJ2-3,TRBV7-8,CASSPVVGDALTDTQYF,TGTGCCAGCAGCCCAGTGGTTGGGGATGCCTTGACAGATACGCAGTATTTT
.,TRBD1,TRBJ2-7,TRBV5-5,CASSPNPGQGLYEQYF,TGTGCCAGCAGCCCAAACCCGGGACAGGGGCTCTACGAGCAGTACTTC
.,TRBD2,TRBJ2-5,TRBV2,CASRATSGRPTETQYF,TGTGCCAGCAGGGCAACTAGCGGGAGACCCACAGAGACCCAGTACTTC
few,.,TRBJ1-1,TRBV28,CASSSGGEDTEAFF,TGTGCCAGCAGTTCGGGGGGAGAGGACACTGAAGCTTTCTTT
.,.,TRBJ2-2,TRBV29-1,CSVAPVGELFF,TGCAGCGTTGCCCCGGTCGGGGAGCTGTTTTTT
.,TRBD2,TRBJ2-5,TRBV5-5,CASSGSGREETQYF,TGTGCCAGCAGCGGTAGCGGGCGTGAAGAGACCCAGTACTTC
.,.,TRBJ1-2,TRBV6-6,CASNPTPLGYTF,TGTGCCAGCAATCCGACCCCCCTCGGCTACACCTTC
.,.,TRBJ2-7,TRBV29-1,CSVEGGVVGAEQYF,TGCAGCGTTGAAGGAGGGGTTGTAGGGGCCGAGCAGTACTTC
.,.,TRBJ2-3,TRBV11-2,CASSLGWGDTQYF,TGTGCCAGCAGCTTAGGCTGGGGAGATACGCAGTATTTT
once,.,TRBJ2-7,TRBV27,CASSFGAYYEQYF,TGTGCCAGCAGTTTTGGCGCGTACTACGAGCAGTACTTC
.,TRBD2,TRBJ2-1,TRBV2,CASSERPATSGTGEQFF,TGTGCCAGCAGTGAACGTCCAGCGACTAGCGGGACTGGTGAGCAGTTCTTC
.,.,TRBJ2-1,TRBV9,CASSPPVRDNEQFF,TGTGCCAGCAGCCCTCCGGTCCGGGACAATGAGCAGTTCTTC
.,.,TRBJ1-2,TRBV7-8,CASSLRVDYGYTF,TGTGCCAGCAGCCTAAGGGTTGACTATGGCTACACCTTC
.,TRBD1,TRBJ1-5,TRBV28,CASSLKGADGNQPQHF,TGTGCCAGCAGTTTAAAGGGGGCGGACGGCAATCAGCCCCAGCATTTT
.,.,TRBJ2-2,TRBV29-1,CSVVLGNTGELFF,TGCAGCGTTGTATTAGGGAACACCGGGGAGCTGTTTTTT
.,TRBD2,TRBJ2-1,TRBV29-1,CSVEGGRRSYNEQFF,TGCAGCGTTGAAGGCGGGAGGCGCTCCTACAATGAGCAGTTCTTC
.,.,TRBJ1-5,TRBV10-3,CAISPNINQPQHF,TGTGCCATCAGCCCCAATATCAATCAGCCCCAGCATTTT
.,TRBD2,TRBJ2-1,TRBV7-9,CAIQGILAGDHFNNEQFF,TGTGCCATCCAAGGCATACTAGCGGGAGACCACTTTAACAATGAGCAGTTCTTC
once,TRBD2,TRBJ2-7,TRBV19,CASSMAGLAAYEQYF,TGTGCCAGTAGTATGGCAGGACTAGCGGCCTACGAGCAGTACTTC
.,TRBD2,TRBJ2-1,TRBV29-1,CSVVRPGLARRYNEQFF,TGCAGCGTTGTTCGCCCGGGACTAGCTCGAAGATACAATGAGCAGTTCTTC
.,.,TRBJ1-3,TRBV14,CASSARGENTIYF,TGTGCCAGCAGCGCGCGTGGGGAGAACACCATATATTTT